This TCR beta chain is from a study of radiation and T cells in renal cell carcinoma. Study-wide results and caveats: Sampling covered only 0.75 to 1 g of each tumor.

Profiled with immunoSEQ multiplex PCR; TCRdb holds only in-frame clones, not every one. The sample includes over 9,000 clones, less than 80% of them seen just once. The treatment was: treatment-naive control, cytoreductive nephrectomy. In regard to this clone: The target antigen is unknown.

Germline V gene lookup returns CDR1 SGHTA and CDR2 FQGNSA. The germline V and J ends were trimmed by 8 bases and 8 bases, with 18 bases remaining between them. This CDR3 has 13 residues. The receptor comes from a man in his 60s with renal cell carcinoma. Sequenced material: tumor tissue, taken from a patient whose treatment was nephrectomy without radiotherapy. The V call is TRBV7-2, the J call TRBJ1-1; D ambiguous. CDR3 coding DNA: TGTGCCAGCCTACTATCAGGCCGACTCGAAGCTTTCTTT. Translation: CASLLSGRLEAFF. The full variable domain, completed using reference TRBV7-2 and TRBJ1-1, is GAGVSQSPSNKVTEKGKDVELRCDPISGHTALYWYRQSLGQGLEFLIYFQGNSAPDKSGLPSDRFSAERTGGSVSTLTIQRTQQEDSAVYLCASLLSGRLEAFFGQGTRLTVV.